A selection of T cell receptor beta chains follows, all from one sample in a study of OX40 agonist ivuxolimab in advanced cancers. Sequencing used immunoSEQ multiplex PCR; TCRdb keeps in-frame clones, though not all of them. The profile covers 54,000 or so clones, with 80% appearing a single time and around 4.5% taken by the ten largest. The sequencing here drew on CD4+ or CD8+ T cells sorted from blood, taken in a trial of the OX40 agonist ivuxolimab. These receptors came from an adult with an advanced solid tumor such as melanoma, head and neck, liver or kidney cancer. CDR3s leave out the opening cysteine and the closing phenylalanine or tryptophan.

v_gene,j_gene,len,CDR3aa
TRBV6-5,TRBJ1-5,13,ASSPYRGGNQPQH
TRBV28,TRBJ1-1,12,ASSTLDRQGEAF
TRBV7-3,TRBJ2-7,10,ASSPDSREQY
TRBV30,TRBJ1-6,12,AWSTGQGNSPLH
TRBV7-2,TRBJ1-5,14,ASSLVPGLGNQPQH
TRBV28,TRBJ1-2,12,ASSLPGAYYGYT
TRBV27,TRBJ1-2,13,ASRPGQGANYGYT
TRBV29-1,TRBJ1-1,12,SVRTGQMNTEAF
TRBV2,TRBJ2-6,16,ASIPSSGRFSGANVLT
TRBV29-1,TRBJ2-7,10,SAGTGTYEQY
TRBV10-2,TRBJ1-1,15,ASSESGARVVNTEAF
TRBV20-1,TRBJ1-1,9,SARDDTEAF
TRBV5-1,TRBJ1-5,13,ASAVSSGRNQPQH
TRBV7-9,TRBJ1-2,13,ASSTSTGGFDGYT
TRBV16,TRBJ1-5,12,ASSRRNSNQPQH
TRBV28,TRBJ1-5,15,ASTLGGSPRPNQPQH
TRBV6-6,TRBJ2-1,13,ASSYFSSTHNEQF
TRBV6-4,TRBJ2-1,14,ASSDTNGAGYNEQF
TRBV4-2,TRBJ1-5,14,ASSRTWDKGNQPQH
TRBV6-5,TRBJ1-5,12,ASSLTGGGQPQH
TRBV7-2,TRBJ2-2,10,ASSLDPGELF
TRBV29-1,TRBJ1-2,9,SVTGNYGYT
TRBV19,TRBJ1-3,15,ASSTRQGPYSGNTIY
TRBV5-1,TRBJ1-1,14,ASRSPQGFENTEAF
TRBV16,TRBJ1-1,14,ASSPRKGEGVTEAF
TRBV7-2,TRBJ2-5,14,ASSPRLADGKETQY
TRBV5-1,TRBJ2-3,13,ASSLQGGPTDTQY
TRBV11-2,TRBJ1-4,16,ASSSLAGNDRVGEKLF
TRBV4-1,TRBJ2-7,14,ASSQMTSLSSYEQY
TRBV2,TRBJ2-7,10,VGSQGSYEQY
TRBV14,TRBJ1-1,12,ASSHTGWRTEAF
TRBV28,TRBJ1-2,12,ASSSGTATYGYT
TRBV19,TRBJ1-5,14,ASSPYGASSNQPQH
TRBV19,TRBJ2-5,10,ASSIDLETQY
TRBV30,TRBJ2-1,10,AWSPGSTKQF